Shown below are 5 T cell receptor beta chains from a single sample sequenced in a study of OX40 agonist ivuxolimab in advanced cancers. Clones were sequenced by immunoSEQ multiplex PCR, and TCRdb holds only the in-frame ones, with some missing. The repertoire holds 80,000 or so clones, with around nine tenths as singletons. The input for sequencing was CD4+ or CD8+ T cells sorted from blood, taken in a trial of the OX40 agonist ivuxolimab. Every receptor here comes from an adult with an advanced solid tumor such as melanoma, head and neck, liver or kidney cancer.

This sequence joins TRBV5-4 and TRBJ2-3; D is possibly TRBD2 (5 bases). The germline V gene has CDR1 SGHNT and CDR2 YYREEE (reference sequence). The germline V and J ends were trimmed by 1 base and 6 bases, with 18 bases remaining between them. The CDR3 consists of 16 residues. The CDR3 protein is CASSLLSGALPDTQYF. The CDR3 nucleotides read TGTGCCAGCAGCTTGTTAAGCGGTGCCCTACCGGATACGCAGTATTTT.

This clone was detected only once. The rearrangement joins TRBV7-2 to TRBJ1-6; possible D gene TRBD1, 5 bases. Trimming shortened V by 0 bases and J by 10 bases, and 13 bases separated the two germline ends. The CDR3 consists of 15 residues. In germline, CDR1 is SGHTA, CDR2 FQGNSA. The CDR3 loop reads CASSLAEGAGSPLHF. The CDR3 DNA follows: TGTGCCAGCAGCTTAGCGGAAGGGGCGGGATCACCCCTCCACTTT.

This rearrangement joins TRBV5-1 to TRBJ2-1, with TRBD2 identical over 10 bases. The germline V gene encodes CDR1 SGHRS and CDR2 YFSETQ. V gave up 4 bases and J gave up 7 bases; unmatched junction bases: 8. The CDR3 totals 15 residues. The CDR3 DNA is TGCGCCAGCAGCCAATCTAGCGGGGGTGGGAATGAGCAGTTCTTC. Its translation: CASSQSSGGGNEQFF.

This clone appeared once. The V and J genes are TRBV7-3 and TRBJ2-1; TRBD2 might be the D (6 bases). Germline CDR1 reads SGHTA; CDR2 reads FQGTGA. The CDR3 has 15 amino acids. V was pared by 5 bases and J by 12 bases, with 23 bases between. CDR3 DNA: TGTGCCAGCAGCCCTCTTAGCGGTCCCCCTACTGGGCAGTTCTTC. This gives the protein CASSPLSGPPTGQFF.

The chain combines TRBV13 with TRBJ1-2; 9 bases line up with TRBD1. Germline-derived CDR1 and CDR2 are PRHDT and FYEKMQ (reference sequence). The CDR3 covers 13 residues. V was clipped by 4 bases and J by 8 bases; unmatched bases: 5. The CDR3 region has the DNA TGTGCCAGCAGCTACGACAGGGGGGAGGGCTACACCTTC. Protein product: CASSYDRGEGYTF.